The entry below gives a single T cell receptor (beta chain) sequence along with its context. Its target is not known. The V gene's germline CDR1 is MNHEY and CDR2 SVGAGI. This CDR3 region has 13 residues. V was trimmed by 7 bases and J by 2 bases, leaving 11 bases between them. The sample belongs to a study of beta chain features in type 1 diabetes. General observations from the study: More deletions and fewer insertions at VDJ junctions were found in patients with type 1 diabetes. Whether HLA type affects TCRB rearrangement stayed undetermined in the present work.

Investigators reverse transcribed all isolated RNA, so they sequenced expressed TCRB transcripts. Sequenced by immunoSEQ multiplex PCR; TCRdb stores in-frame clones only, minus some. The table includes almost 250,000 clones, about 14% detected once. The sequence came from a woman in her thirties or forties in good health. This chain connects TRBV6-5 to TRBJ1-2; tentative D call: TRBD1 (6 bases). Sequenced material: naive CD4+ T cells from blood. CDR3 sequence reads: CASNPGANYGYTF. CDR3 coding DNA: TGTGCCAGCAACCCAGGGGCAAACTATGGCTACACCTTC.